Listed below are T cell receptor beta chains from one sample, sequenced in a study of blood T cell repertoires in COVID-19. Sequenced by immunoSEQ multiplex PCR; TCRdb stores in-frame clones only, minus some. The repertoire holds about 76,000 clones, with around 87% as singletons. Sample: peripheral blood. The receptors originated from a woman at least 80 years old with active or convalescent COVID-19. CDR3s include the opening cysteine and the closing phenylalanine or tryptophan. D genes are given only for firm matches. Size is stated for part of the rows, as once, few or many counts, or as a class when the clone is expanded.

abundance	j_gene	len	d_gene	v_gene	CDR3aa	CDR3nt
few	TRBJ1-5	14	NA	TRBV28	CASSFRDFYQPQHF	TGTGCCAGCAGTTTCAGGGATTTTTATCAGCCCCAGCATTTT
NA	TRBJ2-2	14	TRBD1	TRBV19	CASKTGADTGELFF	TGTGCCAGCAAGACAGGGGCAGACACCGGGGAGCTGTTTTTT
NA	TRBJ2-7	13	NA	TRBV29-1	CSVQALGSGEQYF	TGCAGCGTTCAGGCGCTGGGTTCTGGGGAGCAGTACTTC
few	TRBJ1-1	14	NA	TRBV16	CASSQSPGIGGAFF	TGTGCCAGCAGCCAAAGTCCAGGGATCGGGGGTGCTTTCTTT
NA	TRBJ1-6	18	NA	TRBV3-1/TRBV3-2	CASSHRAGVGSYNSPLHF	TGTGCCAGCAGCCACCGCGCGGGGGTCGGCTCCTATAATTCACCCCTCCACTTT
NA	TRBJ2-7	13	TRBD2	TRBV30	CAWSGGLAYEQYF	TGTGCCTGGAGTGGGGGACTAGCCTACGAGCAGTACTTC
NA	TRBJ2-2	14	NA	TRBV2	CASRVEDGTGELFF	TGTGCCAGCAGGGTCGAGGATGGAACCGGGGAGCTGTTTTTT
NA	TRBJ2-3	15	TRBD2	TRBV7-2	CASSPGGAGADTQYF	TGTGCCAGCAGCCCGGGTGGAGCGGGGGCAGATACGCAGTATTTT
NA	TRBJ2-5	19	TRBD2	TRBV5-1	CASSLAGRGSGGLQETQYF	TGCGCCAGCAGCTTGGCCGGTCGTGGCAGCGGGGGGTTACAAGAGACCCAGTACTTC
NA	TRBJ1-1	13	NA	TRBV6-2/TRBV6-3	CASSYPQVTEAFF	TGTGCCAGCAGTTACCCACAAGTGACTGAAGCTTTCTTT
NA	TRBJ2-3	13	NA	TRBV9	CASTGGGTDTQYF	TGTGCCAGCACCGGGGGAGGCACAGATACGCAGTATTTT
NA	TRBJ2-1	14	TRBD2	TRBV5-5	CASSVSGGLDEQFF	TGTGCCAGCAGCGTATCGGGGGGGCTGGATGAGCAGTTCTTC
NA	TRBJ1-6	18	NA	TRBV7-2	CASSLIEGGVSYNSPLHF	TGTGCCAGCAGCTTAATCGAAGGGGGAGTGTCCTATAATTCACCCCTCCACTTT
NA	TRBJ1-3	13	NA	TRBV28	CASTIVRGNTIYF	TGTGCCAGCACCATAGTGAGGGGAAACACCATATATTTT
NA	TRBJ1-6	16	NA	TRBV19	CASSLQTELKNSPLHF	TGTGCCAGTAGTTTACAGACAGAGCTAAAGAATTCACCCCTCCACTTT
NA	TRBJ1-1	15	NA	TRBV7-2	CASSLMGAQNTEAFF	TGTGCCAGCAGCTTAATGGGGGCACAAAACACTGAAGCTTTCTTT
few	TRBJ2-3	15	TRBD1	TRBV5-1	CASSSGTGVRDTQYF	TGCGCCAGCAGCTCCGGGACAGGGGTCAGAGATACGCAGTATTTT
NA	TRBJ1-2	17	TRBD1	TRBV27	CASSPHRQGRFDYGYTF	TGTGCCAGCAGTCCACACCGACAGGGCCGGTTCGACTATGGCTACACCTTC
NA	TRBJ1-2	14	TRBD1	TRBV2	CASIIEDRAYGYTF	TGTGCCAGCATAATCGAGGACAGGGCCTATGGCTACACCTTC
NA	TRBJ2-1	14	NA	TRBV5-8	CASSWVGPYNEQFF	TGTGCCAGCAGCTGGGTTGGGCCCTACAATGAGCAGTTCTTC
NA	TRBJ2-2	19	NA	TRBV9	CASSVVGRVSASNTGELFF	TGTGCCAGCAGCGTAGTTGGCAGGGTCTCAGCTTCGAACACCGGGGAGCTGTTTTTT
NA	TRBJ1-5	14	TRBD1	TRBV2	CASSQQGLHQPQHF	TGTGCCAGCAGTCAACAGGGGCTTCATCAGCCCCAGCATTTT
NA	TRBJ2-7	15	NA	TRBV4-3	CASSLRTGLTYEQYF	TGCGCCAGCAGCTTAAGAACAGGGCTGACCTACGAGCAGTACTTC
NA	TRBJ2-5	14	NA	TRBV10-3	CAISESRGFETQYF	TGTGCCATCAGTGAGTCCCGAGGGTTCGAGACCCAGTACTTC
NA	TRBJ2-2	13	TRBD2	TRBV2	CASITSGTGELFF	TGTGCCAGCATCACTAGCGGCACCGGGGAGCTGTTTTTT
NA	TRBJ2-1	15	TRBD1	TRBV6-5	CASKQGMGSYNEQFF	TGTGCCAGTAAACAGGGGATGGGCTCCTACAATGAGCAGTTCTTC
NA	TRBJ2-5	13	NA	TRBV28	CASMRGGRETQYF	TGTGCCAGCATGCGGGGCGGGCGGGAGACCCAGTACTTC
NA	TRBJ2-6	16	NA	TRBV5-6	CASSPPAGSGANVLTF	TGTGCCAGCAGCCCCCCGGCGGGTTCTGGGGCCAACGTCCTGACTTTC
NA	TRBJ1-1	11	NA	TRBV30	CAWSFDREAFF	TGTGCCTGGAGTTTTGACAGGGAAGCTTTCTTT
NA	TRBJ2-5	15	TRBD1	TRBV29-1	CSVPTQGQRQETQYF	TGCAGCGTTCCAACCCAGGGACAGCGTCAAGAGACCCAGTACTTC
few	TRBJ1-4	15	NA	TRBV11-2	CASSEKRGGWEKLFF	TGTGCCAGCAGCGAAAAAAGGGGGGGTTGGGAAAAACTGTTTTTT
few	TRBJ1-4	15	TRBD1	TRBV28	CASSPGTGFNEKLFF	TGTGCCAGCAGTCCCGGGACAGGGTTCAATGAAAAACTGTTTTTT
NA	TRBJ2-3	16	TRBD1	TRBV14	CASSPLLGTGTDTQYF	TGTGCCAGCAGCCCTCTTCTTGGGACAGGGACAGATACGCAGTATTTT
NA	TRBJ2-2	16	TRBD2	TRBV11-3	CASSFGLAANTGELFF	TGTGCCAGCAGCTTCGGACTAGCGGCGAACACCGGGGAGCTGTTTTTT
once	TRBJ1-1	13	NA	TRBV5-8	CASSTQGPTEAFF	TGTGCCAGCAGCACCCAGGGGCCCACTGAAGCTTTCTTT
NA	TRBJ2-5	14	TRBD1	TRBV5-8	CASSHRTGLETQYF	TGTGCCAGCAGCCACAGGACAGGGCTGGAGACCCAGTACTTC
once	TRBJ2-3	17	TRBD2	TRBV5-4	CASSALSLAGTTDTQYF	TGTGCCAGCAGCGCCCTGTCACTAGCGGGGACTACAGATACGCAGTATTTT
few	TRBJ1-1	14	TRBD1	TRBV19	CASGQGIMNTEAFF	TGTGCCAGCGGACAGGGGATCATGAACACTGAAGCTTTCTTT